The next 8 T cell receptor beta chains were all read from a single sample in a study of graft-versus-host responses after intestinal transplantation (dated by TCRdb to the early 2020s). No antigen is known for these receptors. Sample time point, as interpreted from the label and publication: cells obtained before transplantation from donor or recipient. Receptors were amplified or captured by the immunoSEQ multiplex PCR assay. TCRdb re-hosts the immuneACCESS table, in-frame sequences only. Its copies lack some clones; in the studies checked, an unresolved V gene accounts for under half of them, and the cause for the rest is not known. The sample table lists around 100,000 clones, about 92% of them with a count of one. The ten largest clones take up 0.95% to 1.5% of the sample. The source was unstimulated CD8+ T cells sorted from spleen or lymph node cells, collected before transplant. The receptor source for this set is a human donor who was the organ donor for an intestinal transplant.

The chain couples TRBV9 to TRBJ2-7; 9 bases agree with TRBD2. V gave up 1 base and J gave up 1 base; unmatched junction bases: 6. CDR1 SGDLS and CDR2 YYNGEE come from the germline V gene. This CDR3 region has 16 residues. CDR3 sequence (DNA): TGTGCCAGCAGCGTAAATCCTAGCGGGAATTCCTACGAGCAGTACTTC. Amino acid sequence: CASSVNPSGNSYEQYF.

The chain has TRBV15 and TRBJ2-7; TRBD1 agrees at 8 bases. From germline, CDR1 is LNHNV and CDR2 YYDKDF (reference sequence). This CDR3 spans 14 amino acids. The junction had 6 bases not matched to a gene; V was cut back by 4 bases and J by 4 bases. Here the CDR3 DNA reads TGTGCCACCAGCACCCGGGACAGGAGTTACGAGCAGTACTTC. It encodes CATSTRDRSYEQYF.

The table lists this clone with a count of one. The DNA of the CDR3 is TGTGCCAGCAGCTCAGCCCGCCAGGGGAATGAAAAACTGTTTTTT. As protein: CASSSARQGNEKLFF. The chain is built from TRBV11-2 and TRBJ1-4; perhaps TRBD1 as D (6 bases). From germline, CDR1 is SGHAT and CDR2 FQNNGV. Trimming shortened V by 4 bases and J by 5 bases, and 14 bases separated the two germline ends. The CDR3 length is 15 residues.

The chain couples TRBV29-1 to TRBJ2-5; 8 positions match TRBD2. The length of the CDR3 is 14 residues. Per the germline V gene, CDR1 is SQVTM and CDR2 is ANQGSEA. V was clipped by 0 bases and J by 2 bases; unmatched bases: 2. The CDR3 sequence is CSVEDTSGQETQYF. In DNA, the CDR3 is TGCAGCGTTGAAGACACTAGCGGTCAAGAGACCCAGTACTTC. Complete variable domain (other parts from reference TRBV29-1 and TRBJ2-5): SAVISQKPSRDICQRGTSLTIQCQVDSQVTMMFWYRQQPGQSLTLIATANQGSEATYESGFVIDKFPISRPNLTFSTLTVSNMSPEDSSIYLCSVEDTSGQETQYFGPGTRLLVL.

The chain carries TRBV6-1 and TRBJ2-7, with 9 bases lining up with TRBD1. This CDR3 has 17 residues. Germline assignment: CDR1 MNHNS and CDR2 SASEGT. Germline trimming cut 2 bases from V and 6 bases from J; bases unmatched to any gene: 14. In DNA form, the CDR3 reads TGTGCCAGCAGTGAAATCGAGTGGGACAGGGTTATATCCGAGCAGTACTTC. Translation gives CASSEIEWDRVISEQYF.

The chain joins TRBV19 to TRBJ2-7; a weak D match, TRBD1 (6 bases). V gave up 4 bases and J gave up 2 bases, with 9 bases separating them. Germline V gene lookup returns CDR1 LNHDA and CDR2 SQIVND (reference sequence). The CDR3 spans 13 residues. Written as DNA, the CDR3 is TGTGCCAGTAGTACGGGGACACCCTACGAGCAGTACTTC. This sequence encodes CASSTGTPYEQYF.

V usage is TRBV13 and J usage is TRBJ2-1; maybe TRBD2 (6 bases). This CDR3 comprises 15 residues. The ends were cut back, 1 base at V and 9 bases at J, with 16 bases in the middle. The germline V gene encodes CDR1 PRHDT and CDR2 FYEKMQ (reference sequence). CDR3 in amino acids: CASSLDRDLASEQFF. The CDR3 DNA follows: TGTGCCAGCAGCTTAGACCGGGACTTAGCGAGTGAGCAGTTCTTC.

The chain has TRBV28 and TRBJ2-7; no clear D gene. The V end was cut by 1 base, the J end by 4 bases, with 2 bases between. The CDR3 has 11 residues. The germline gives CDR1 MDHEN, CDR2 SYDVKM. The chain's CDR3 is CASSLLYEQYF. DNA for the CDR3: TGTGCCAGCAGTTTATTGTACGAGCAGTACTTC.